This T cell receptor beta chain came from a study of regulatory T cells in long-lasting Graves disease. Time point reported: persistent/refractory GD, antithyroid drugs over 5 years with positive TRAb. Scientists built the TCR library using RNA that was extracted from PBMCs. This clonotype was detected ten times or more. Researchers made TCR beta libraries by using iRepertoire HTBI primers and running Arm-PCR on CDR3 regions. As processed by the authors: Identified across the samples were some 62 TRBV segments and around 14 TRBJ segments. Using its own MiXCR run on the multiplex PCR reads, TCRdb lists one record per CDR3 protein. The V and J calls shown here were made by TCRdb, not taken from the authors' results. The profile shows nearly 350,000 distinct CDR3 sequences, about 19% of them singletons. The receptor comes from a female donor with Graves disease. Sequenced here: peripheral blood mononuclear cells (PBMCs), sampled when the disease was refractory, from a patient treated with antithyroid drugs.

In DNA, the CDR3 is TGTGCCAGCATAGGGACAGGGTCCCACTACGAGCAGTACTTC. This sequence encodes CASIGTGSHYEQYF. This chain connects TRBV2 to TRBJ2-7; 9 nucleotides align to TRBD1. J lost 3 bases, V lost 7 bases, and 7 bases had no gene match. CDR1 SNHLY and CDR2 FYNNEI come from the germline V gene. This CDR3 comprises 14 residues. The whole variable domain, remainder taken from reference TRBV2 and TRBJ2-7, is EPEVTQTPSHQVTQMGQEVILRCVPISNHLYFYWYRQILGQKVEFLVSFYNNEISEKSEIFDDQFSVERPDGSNFTLKIRSTKLEDSAMYFCASIGTGSHYEQYFGPGTRLTVT.